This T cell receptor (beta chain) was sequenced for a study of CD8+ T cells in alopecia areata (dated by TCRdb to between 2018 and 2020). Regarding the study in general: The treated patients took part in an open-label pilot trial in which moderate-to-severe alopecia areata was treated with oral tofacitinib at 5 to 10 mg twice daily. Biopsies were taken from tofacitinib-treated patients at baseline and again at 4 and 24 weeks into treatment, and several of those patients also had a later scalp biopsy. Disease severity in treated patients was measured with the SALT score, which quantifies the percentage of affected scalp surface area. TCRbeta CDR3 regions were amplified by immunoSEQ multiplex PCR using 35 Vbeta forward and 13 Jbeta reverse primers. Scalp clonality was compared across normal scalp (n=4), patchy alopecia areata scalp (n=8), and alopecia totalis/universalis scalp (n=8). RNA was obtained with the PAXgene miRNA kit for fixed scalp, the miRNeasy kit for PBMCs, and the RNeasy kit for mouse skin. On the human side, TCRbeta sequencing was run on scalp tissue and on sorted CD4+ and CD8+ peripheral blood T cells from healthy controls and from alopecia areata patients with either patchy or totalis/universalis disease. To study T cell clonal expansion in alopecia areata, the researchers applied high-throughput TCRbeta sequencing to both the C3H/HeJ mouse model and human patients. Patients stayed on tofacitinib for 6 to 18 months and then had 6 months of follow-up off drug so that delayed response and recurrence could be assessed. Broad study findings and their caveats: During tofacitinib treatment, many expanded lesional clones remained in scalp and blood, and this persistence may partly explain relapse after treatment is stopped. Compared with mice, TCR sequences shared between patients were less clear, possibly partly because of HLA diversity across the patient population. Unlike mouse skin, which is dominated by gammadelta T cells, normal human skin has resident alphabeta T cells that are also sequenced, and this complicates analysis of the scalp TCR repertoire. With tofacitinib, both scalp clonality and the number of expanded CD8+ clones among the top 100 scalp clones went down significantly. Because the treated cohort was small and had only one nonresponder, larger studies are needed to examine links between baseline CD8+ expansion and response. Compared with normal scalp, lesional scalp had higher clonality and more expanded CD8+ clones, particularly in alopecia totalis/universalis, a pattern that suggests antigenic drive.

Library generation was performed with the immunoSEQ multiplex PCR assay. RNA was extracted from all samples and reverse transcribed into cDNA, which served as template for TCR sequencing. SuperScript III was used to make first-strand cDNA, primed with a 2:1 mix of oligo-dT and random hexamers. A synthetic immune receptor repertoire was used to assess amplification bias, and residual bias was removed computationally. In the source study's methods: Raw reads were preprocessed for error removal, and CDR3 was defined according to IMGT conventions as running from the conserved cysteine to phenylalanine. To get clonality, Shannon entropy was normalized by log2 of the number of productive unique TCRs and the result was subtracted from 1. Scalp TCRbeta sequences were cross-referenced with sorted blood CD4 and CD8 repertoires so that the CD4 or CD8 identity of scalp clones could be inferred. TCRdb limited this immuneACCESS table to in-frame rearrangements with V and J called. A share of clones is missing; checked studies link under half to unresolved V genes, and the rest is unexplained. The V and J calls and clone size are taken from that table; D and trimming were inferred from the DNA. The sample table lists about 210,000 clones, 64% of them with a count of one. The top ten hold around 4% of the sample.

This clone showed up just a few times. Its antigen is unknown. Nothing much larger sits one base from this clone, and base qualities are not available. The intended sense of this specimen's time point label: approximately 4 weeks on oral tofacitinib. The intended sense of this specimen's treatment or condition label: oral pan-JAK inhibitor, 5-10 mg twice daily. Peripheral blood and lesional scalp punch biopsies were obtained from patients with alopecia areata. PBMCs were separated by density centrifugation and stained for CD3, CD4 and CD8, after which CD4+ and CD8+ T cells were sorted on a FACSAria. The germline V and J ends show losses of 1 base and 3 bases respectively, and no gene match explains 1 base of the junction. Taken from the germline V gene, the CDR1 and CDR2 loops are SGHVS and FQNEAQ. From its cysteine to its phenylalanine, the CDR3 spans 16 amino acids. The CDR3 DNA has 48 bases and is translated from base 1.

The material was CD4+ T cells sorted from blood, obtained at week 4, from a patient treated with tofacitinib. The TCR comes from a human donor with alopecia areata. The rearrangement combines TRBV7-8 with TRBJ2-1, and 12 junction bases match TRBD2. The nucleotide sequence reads TGTGCCAGCAGCTTAGGACTAGCGGGGGACTACAATGAGCAGTTCTTC. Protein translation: CASSLGLAGDYNEQFF.